This is a list of T cell receptor beta chains from one sample in a study of blood T cell repertoires in COVID-19. Produced via immunoSEQ multiplex PCR; TCRdb's table is partial and in-frame only. Of under 95,000 clones in the sample, roughly 84% were seen once. Sequenced material: peripheral blood. The receptors come from a man between 65 and 85 years old with acute or convalescent COVID-19. CDR3s include the opening cysteine and the closing phenylalanine or tryptophan. A D gene is named only where the DNA matches it firmly. Only some rows state a clone size, as once, few, many or a class for expanded clones.

d_gene: -; j_gene: TRBJ1-2; abundance: once; v_gene: TRBV21-1; CDR3aa: CASSTWGSDLSVGGYTF; CDR3nt: TGTGCCAGCAGCACTTGGGGCAGTGATCTCTCGGTTGGTGGCTACACCTTC
d_gene: TRBD2; j_gene: TRBJ2-5; abundance: -; v_gene: TRBV9; CDR3aa: CASSVDLAGAMQETQYF; CDR3nt: TGTGCCAGCAGCGTAGACCTAGCGGGGGCAATGCAAGAGACCCAGTACTTC
d_gene: -; j_gene: TRBJ2-2; abundance: -; v_gene: TRBV27; CDR3aa: CASRDSWRTGELFF; CDR3nt: TGTGCCAGCAGGGACAGTTGGCGGACCGGGGAGCTGTTTTTT
d_gene: -; j_gene: TRBJ2-1; abundance: once; v_gene: TRBV19; CDR3aa: CASSIGGMSYNEQFF; CDR3nt: TGTGCCAGTAGTATAGGAGGGATGTCCTACAATGAGCAGTTCTTC
d_gene: -; j_gene: TRBJ1-2; abundance: -; v_gene: TRBV7-9; CDR3aa: CASSLDYYGYTF; CDR3nt: TGTGCCAGCAGCTTAGATTATTATGGCTACACCTTC
d_gene: -; j_gene: TRBJ1-1; abundance: -; v_gene: TRBV19; CDR3aa: CASARGRGLGTEAFF; CDR3nt: TGTGCCAGTGCTCGAGGGAGAGGGCTCGGCACTGAAGCTTTCTTT
d_gene: TRBD1; j_gene: TRBJ2-1; abundance: -; v_gene: TRBV9; CDR3aa: CASSPRDRSYNEQFF; CDR3nt: TGTGCCAGCAGCCCCCGGGACAGATCCTACAATGAGCAGTTCTTC
d_gene: TRBD1; j_gene: TRBJ2-5; abundance: once; v_gene: TRBV11-2; CDR3aa: CASGTGWGETQYF; CDR3nt: TGTGCCAGCGGGACAGGGTGGGGTGAGACCCAGTACTTC
d_gene: -; j_gene: TRBJ1-2; abundance: -; v_gene: TRBV6-5; CDR3aa: CASGESGYTF; CDR3nt: TGTGCCAGCGGGGAGAGTGGCTACACCTTC
d_gene: -; j_gene: TRBJ1-4; abundance: once; v_gene: TRBV6-2/TRBV6-3; CDR3aa: CASSIVGAGDEKLFF; CDR3nt: TGTGCCAGCAGTATTGTAGGGGCAGGTGACGAAAAACTGTTTTTT
d_gene: -; j_gene: TRBJ1-2; abundance: -; v_gene: TRBV19; CDR3aa: CASSTTSSGTSLDGYTF; CDR3nt: TGTGCCAGTAGTACTACAAGCTCCGGGACAAGCCTCGATGGCTACACCTTC
d_gene: TRBD1; j_gene: TRBJ2-1; abundance: -; v_gene: TRBV6-2/TRBV6-3; CDR3aa: CASSISKDRPSYNEQFF; CDR3nt: TGTGCCAGCAGCATTTCCAAGGACAGGCCTTCCTACAATGAGCAGTTCTTC
d_gene: -; j_gene: TRBJ2-3; abundance: -; v_gene: TRBV19; CDR3aa: CASTRGSETDTQYF; CDR3nt: TGTGCCAGTACCAGGGGCAGTGAAACAGATACGCAGTATTTT
d_gene: TRBD1; j_gene: TRBJ1-6; abundance: -; v_gene: TRBV11-2; CDR3aa: CASSSTGQGNSPLHF; CDR3nt: TGTGCCAGCAGCTCAACGGGACAGGGGAATTCACCCCTCCACTTT
d_gene: TRBD1; j_gene: TRBJ1-3; abundance: -; v_gene: TRBV5-1; CDR3aa: CASSQGTAGNTIYF; CDR3nt: TGCGCCAGCAGCCAGGGGACAGCAGGAAACACCATATATTTT
d_gene: TRBD2; j_gene: TRBJ2-5; abundance: -; v_gene: TRBV5-1; CDR3aa: CASSQGRGQETQYF; CDR3nt: TGCGCCAGCAGCCAAGGGCGGGGGCAAGAGACCCAGTACTTC
d_gene: TRBD1; j_gene: TRBJ1-1; abundance: -; v_gene: TRBV19; CDR3aa: CASSIGQGATEAFF; CDR3nt: TGTGCCAGTAGTATAGGTCAGGGGGCCACTGAAGCTTTCTTT
d_gene: -; j_gene: TRBJ1-4; abundance: -; v_gene: TRBV30; CDR3aa: CAWSYRGATNEKLFF; CDR3nt: TGTGCCTGGAGTTATAGGGGCGCAACTAATGAAAAACTGTTTTTT
d_gene: TRBD1; j_gene: TRBJ1-6; abundance: few; v_gene: TRBV4-1; CDR3aa: CASSHLIGQGQNSPLHF; CDR3nt: TGCGCCAGCAGCCATCTGATAGGACAGGGCCAAAATTCACCCCTCCACTTT
d_gene: TRBD1; j_gene: TRBJ2-7; abundance: -; v_gene: TRBV6-1; CDR3aa: CASSARPGQLRREQYF; CDR3nt: TGTGCCAGCAGTGCCCGCCCGGGACAGTTGCGTCGGGAGCAGTACTTC
d_gene: -; j_gene: TRBJ2-3; abundance: -; v_gene: TRBV5-6; CDR3aa: CASSTGWGVALVTDTQYF; CDR3nt: TGTGCCAGCAGCACCGGATGGGGGGTGGCGTTGGTCACAGATACGCAGTATTTT
d_gene: TRBD1; j_gene: TRBJ1-2; abundance: -; v_gene: TRBV28; CDR3aa: CASSPIPGTGRGGYTF; CDR3nt: TGTGCCAGCAGTCCGATTCCCGGGACAGGGCGGGGAGGCTACACCTTC
d_gene: TRBD1; j_gene: TRBJ1-6; abundance: -; v_gene: TRBV28; CDR3aa: CASSSGQGALSPLHF; CDR3nt: TGTGCCAGCAGTTCTGGACAGGGGGCTTTGTCACCCCTCCACTTT
d_gene: TRBD1; j_gene: TRBJ1-1; abundance: once; v_gene: TRBV29-1; CDR3aa: CSVVPTGVNTEAFF; CDR3nt: TGCAGCGTTGTTCCGACAGGGGTGAACACTGAAGCTTTCTTT